What follows describes a single T cell receptor (beta chain). The entry originates in a study of T cell changes during pregnancy in multiple sclerosis. The assay was immunoSEQ multiplex PCR, and TCRdb's table has in-frame clones only and misses some. This table has roughly 100,000 clones, 75% to 95% appearing once. This CDR3 is 13 amino acids long. CDR1 is KGHSH, CDR2 LQKENI, per germline. Deletions cut 2 bases from V and 5 bases from J, with 9 bases between. The receptor comes from a female donor with multiple sclerosis, enrolled in a pregnancy study. V gene TRBV18 combines with J gene TRBJ1-1, with D perhaps TRBD1 (5 bases). The sequencing used peripheral blood, collected before pregnancy. As DNA, the CDR3 is TGTGCCAGCTCACCAACGACAGAGACTGAAGCTTTCTTT. This translates into CASSPTTETEAFF. Looking up the rest from reference TRBV18 and TRBJ1-1 gives the full variable domain: NAGVMQNPRHLVRRRGQEARLRCSPMKGHSHVYWYRQLPEEGLKFMVYLQKENIIDESGMPKERFSAEFPKEGPSILRIQQVVRGDSAAYFCASSPTTETEAFFGQGTRLTVV.